A selection of T cell receptor beta chains follows, all from one sample in a study of patients and donors after allogeneic stem cell transplantation. TCRdb re-called the RT-PCR reads through MiXCR, storing one row per CDR3 protein. The repertoire holds 200,000 to 250,000 distinct CDR3 sequences, with roughly 38% as singletons. The sequencing sample was made of blood, either unsorted or a sorted T cell fraction (not recorded which). The receptors were sampled from a human donor who was either an allogeneic HSCT recipient or a stem cell or donor lymphocyte infusion donor (not recorded which). It is not recorded whose cells these are; they may come from a transplant donor. Both conserved end residues are trimmed from each CDR3. A D gene is named only where the DNA matches it firmly.

D gene	J gene	V gene	CDR3 protein
-	TRBJ1-2	TRBV28	ASVRGGNYGYT
TRBD1	TRBJ1-1	TRBV28	ASLVQGGNTEAF
-	TRBJ2-7	TRBV25-1	ASAHISYEQY
TRBD2	TRBJ2-1	TRBV29-1	SVPASGVSYNEQF
-	TRBJ1-1	TRBV12-3/TRBV12-4	ASSFGTNTEAF
TRBD1	TRBJ2-5	TRBV20-1	SARRQGFPETQY
-	TRBJ2-7	TRBV12-3/TRBV12-4	ASSLGPPGAYEQY
-	TRBJ1-2	TRBV18	ASSPIGVSSYGYT
-	TRBJ2-2	TRBV10-3	AISDRENTGELF
-	TRBJ1-1	TRBV28	ASSSGTPQAF
-	TRBJ2-7	TRBV5-1	ASSLGGAHYEQY
TRBD2	TRBJ2-1	TRBV7-6	ASSPQGGGAWQF
-	TRBJ1-2	TRBV5-6	ASSTGPNARPYGYT
-	TRBJ1-4	TRBV6-1	ASSEGINEKLF
TRBD1	TRBJ1-1	TRBV9	ASSVGDRDIAEAF
-	TRBJ1-6	TRBV9	ASSVKGSYNSPLH
-	TRBJ1-2	TRBV2	ASSERTTTNYGYT
TRBD2	TRBJ2-3	TRBV3-1	ASSRRGGWTDTQY
-	TRBJ1-2	TRBV20-1	SADRPGGYT
TRBD2	TRBJ2-1	TRBV20-1	SAITSGGSREQF
-	TRBJ2-5	TRBV4-1	ASSHLGERETQY
-	TRBJ2-7	TRBV6-6	ASSYSGHEQY
-	TRBJ1-1	TRBV7-9	ASSPRTLNTEAF
-	TRBJ1-1	TRBV2	ASTPDGRNTEAF
TRBD1	TRBJ1-2	TRBV5-1	ASSLRGQGGYGYT
-	TRBJ2-7	TRBV20-1	SAPGRPRDEQY
-	TRBJ2-5	TRBV27	ASSPTGRETQY
TRBD1	TRBJ1-5	TRBV7-8	ASSLVQGGNQPQH
-	TRBJ2-5	TRBV29-1	SVFGKETQY